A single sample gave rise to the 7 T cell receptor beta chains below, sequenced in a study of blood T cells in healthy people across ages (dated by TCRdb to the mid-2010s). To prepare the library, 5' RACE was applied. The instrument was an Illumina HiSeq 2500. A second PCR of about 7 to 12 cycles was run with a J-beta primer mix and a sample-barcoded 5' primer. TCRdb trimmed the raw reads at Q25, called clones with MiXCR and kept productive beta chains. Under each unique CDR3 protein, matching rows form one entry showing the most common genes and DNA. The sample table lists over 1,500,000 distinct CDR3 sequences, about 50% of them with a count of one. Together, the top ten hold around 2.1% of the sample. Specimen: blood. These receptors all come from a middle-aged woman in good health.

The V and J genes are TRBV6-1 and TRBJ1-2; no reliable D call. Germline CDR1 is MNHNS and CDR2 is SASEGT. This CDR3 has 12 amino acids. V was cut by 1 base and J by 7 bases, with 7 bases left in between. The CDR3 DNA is TGTGCCAGCAGTGAAGTCTGGGCTGGCTACACCTTC. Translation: CASSEVWAGYTF.

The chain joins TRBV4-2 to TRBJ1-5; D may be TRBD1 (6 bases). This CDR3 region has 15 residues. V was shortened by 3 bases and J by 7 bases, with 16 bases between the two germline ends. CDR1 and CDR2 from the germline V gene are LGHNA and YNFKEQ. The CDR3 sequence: CASSQQWGGGQPQHF. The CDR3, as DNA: TGTGCCAGCAGCCAGCAGTGGGGGGGCGGGCAGCCCCAGCATTTT.

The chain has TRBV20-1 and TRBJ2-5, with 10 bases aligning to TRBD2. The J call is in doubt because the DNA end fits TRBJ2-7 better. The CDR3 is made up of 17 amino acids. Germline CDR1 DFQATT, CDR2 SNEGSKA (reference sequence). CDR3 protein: CSARVNSGGKIRYEQYF. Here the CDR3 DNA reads TGCAGTGCTAGAGTTAATAGCGGGGGGAAAATCCGGTACGAGCAGTACTTC.

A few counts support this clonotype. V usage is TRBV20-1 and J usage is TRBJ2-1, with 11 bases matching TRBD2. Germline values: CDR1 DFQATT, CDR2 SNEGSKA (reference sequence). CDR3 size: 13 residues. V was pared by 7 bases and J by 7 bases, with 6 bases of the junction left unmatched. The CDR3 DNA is TGCAGTGATAGCGGGGGGGCCATGAATGAGCAGTTCTTC. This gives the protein CSDSGGAMNEQFF.

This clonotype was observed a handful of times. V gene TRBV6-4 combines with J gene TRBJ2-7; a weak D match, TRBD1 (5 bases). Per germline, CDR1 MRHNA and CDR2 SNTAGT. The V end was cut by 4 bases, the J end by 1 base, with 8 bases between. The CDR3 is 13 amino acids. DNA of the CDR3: TGTGCCAGCAGTGGAAGACAGTCCTACGAGCAGTACTTC. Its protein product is CASSGRQSYEQYF.

The CDR3 DNA reads as TGTGCCAGCAGGTACAGGGAAACAGATACGCAGTATTTT. Translated, it gives CASRYRETDTQYF. The V call is TRBV28, the J call TRBJ2-3; a possible D gene is TRBD1 (6 bases). The germline gives CDR1 MDHEN, CDR2 SYDVKM. This CDR3 contains 13 residues. Trimming cost V 6 bases and J 3 bases, with 10 bases left between them.

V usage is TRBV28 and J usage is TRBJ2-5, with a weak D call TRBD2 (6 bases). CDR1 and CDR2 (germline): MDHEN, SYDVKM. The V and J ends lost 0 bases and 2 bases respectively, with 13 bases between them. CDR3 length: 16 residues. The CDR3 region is CASSLWRGEAQETQYF. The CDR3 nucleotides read TGTGCCAGCAGTTTATGGCGGGGTGAAGCGCAAGAGACCCAGTACTTC.